These 26 T cell receptor beta chains share one sample of origin, sequenced in a study of blood T cell repertoires in COVID-19 (dated by TCRdb to the early 2020s). Library generation was performed with the immunoSEQ multiplex PCR assay. What TCRdb holds here is the immuneACCESS table cut down to in-frame rearrangements. Part of the clones is not present; checked against another copy, under half of the missing clones reflect an unresolved V gene, and the others are unexplained. Across this sample there are about 480,000 clones, with 85% to 90% seen only once. The ten largest clonotypes hold roughly 8.3% of the sample. The sequenced sample was peripheral blood. These receptor sequences come from a woman aged 45 to 65 with COVID-19, enrolled during active disease.

The rearrangement joins TRBV10-1 to TRBJ2-5; D not certain. Germline CDR1 is WNHNN and CDR2 is SYGVQD (reference sequence). V shed 5 bases and J shed 2 bases, with 9 bases lying between them. The CDR3 totals 13 residues. DNA for the CDR3: TGCGCCAGCAGTTCCACAGAGCAAGAGACCCAGTACTTC. Its protein is CASSSTEQETQYF.

The rearrangement joins TRBV19 to TRBJ2-3; 7 nucleotides agree with TRBD2. V was clipped by 7 bases and J by 2 bases; unmatched bases: 9. CDR3 length equals 15 residues. CDR1 is LNHDA, CDR2 SQIVND, per germline (reference sequence). For the CDR3, the DNA is TGTGCCAGTACCCCACGGGGGGACCCCACAGATACGCAGTATTTT. It is translated as CASTPRGDPTDTQYF. The variable domain in full, completed from reference TRBV19 and TRBJ2-3, reads DGGITQSPKYLFRKEGQNVTLSCEQNLNHDAMYWYRQDPGQGLRLIYYSQIVNDFQKGDIAEGYSVSREKKESFPLTVTSAQKNPTAFYLCASTPRGDPTDTQYFGPGTRLTVL.

This sequence joins TRBV9 and TRBJ1-1; unclear D gene. CDR1 is SGDLS, CDR2 YYNGEE, per germline. V was clipped by 4 bases and J by 1 base, with 14 bases between them. This CDR3 is 15 amino acids long. The CDR3, as DNA: TGTGCCAGCAGCTTGGAAGAGGGAGGGAACACTGAAGCTTTCTTT. Protein product: CASSLEEGGNTEAFF.

V and J are TRBV5-5 and TRBJ2-3; 7 bases match TRBD1. Per germline, CDR1 SGHKS and CDR2 YYEKEE (reference sequence). The CDR3 extends over 15 amino acids. V lost 1 base to trimming and J lost 2 bases; unmatched junction nucleotides: 4. In DNA form, the CDR3 reads TGTGCCAGCAGCTTGATACAGGGGAACACAGATACGCAGTATTTT. Translating gives CASSLIQGNTDTQYF.

The chain has TRBV5-4 and TRBJ2-5, with D uncertain. Looked up from germline, CDR1 is SGHNT and CDR2 is YYREEE (reference sequence). Between the trimmed V and J ends, which lost 0 bases and 5 bases, there was a span of 8 bases. The CDR3 loop spans 13 amino acids. This CDR3 reads CASSLVVSETQYF. The CDR3 nucleotides are TGTGCCAGCAGCTTGGTGGTGAGCGAGACCCAGTACTTC. The full variable domain, its missing parts supplied by reference TRBV5-4 and TRBJ2-5, is ETGVTQSPTHLIKTRGQQVTLRCSSQSGHNTVSWYQQALGQGPQFIFQYYREEENGRGNFPPRFSGLQFPNYSSELNVNALELDDSALYLCASSLVVSETQYFGPGTRLLVL.

The V call is TRBV9, the J call TRBJ1-3; TRBD1 aligns across 7 bases. The length of the CDR3 is 17 residues. CDR1 SGDLS and CDR2 YYNGEE come from the germline V gene. Trimming took 2 bases from V and 0 from J; bases not matched to a gene: 8. For the CDR3, the DNA is TGTGCCAGCAGCGTTTCACCGGGACAGTCCTCTGGAAACACCATATATTTT. It yields the protein CASSVSPGQSSGNTIYF.

In nucleotides, the CDR3 is TGCGCCAGCAGCCCGTGGGACATCACCGGGGAGCTGTTTTTT. Amino acid sequence: CASSPWDITGELFF. The chain couples TRBV5-1 to TRBJ2-2, with D maybe TRBD1 (6 bases). Germline V CDR1 and CDR2: SGHRS, YFSETQ. This CDR3 comprises 14 residues. Trimming left V 4 bases short and J 4 bases short, with 11 bases between.

This clone was seen once. The chain uses TRBV21-1 and TRBJ1-1; TRBD1 is the table's D call and was not checked against the DNA. TRBV21-1 is annotated as a pseudogene. The CDR3 contains 16 residues. In DNA, the CDR3 is TGTGCCAGCAGCGAAAGGAAGGACAGTAAGAACACTGAAGCTTTCTTT. Its protein is CASSERKDSKNTEAFF.

Only one count was recorded for this clone. The V call is TRBV30, the J call TRBJ1-2; TRBD1 matches 7 bases. V was clipped by 1 base and J by 10 bases; unmatched bases: 6. The CDR3 has 12 amino acids. CDR1 and CDR2 (germline): GTSNPN, SVGIG (reference sequence). The CDR3 DNA sequence: TGTGCCTGGAGTGACAGGGGAATTGTCTACACCTTC. Translated: CAWSDRGIVYTF.

This rearrangement joins TRBV10-3 to TRBJ1-1, with a possible D match to TRBD1 (6 bases). In germline, CDR1 is ENHRY, CDR2 SYGVKD. The V end was cut by 4 bases, the J end by 4 bases, with 13 bases between. This CDR3 region has 14 residues. The CDR3 DNA reads as TGTGCCATCAGTGGGGGGTTGGGGGCCACTGAAGCTTTCTTT. This translates into CAISGGLGATEAFF.

The genes are TRBV20-1 and TRBJ1-6; D is unclear. Per germline, CDR1 DFQATT and CDR2 SNEGSKA (reference sequence). The CDR3 spans 16 residues. V was clipped by 3 bases and J by 2 bases, with 14 bases between them. Here the CDR3 reads CSASDPEGPYNSPLHF. The CDR3 DNA sequence: TGCAGTGCTAGTGACCCCGAGGGCCCCTATAATTCACCCCTCCACTTT.

V usage is TRBV2 and J usage is TRBJ1-1, with 8 bases fitting TRBD1. This CDR3 comprises 11 residues. Germline trimming cut 7 bases from V and 8 bases from J; bases unmatched to any gene: 3. In germline, CDR1 is SNHLY, CDR2 FYNNEI. CDR3 region: CASKRTGEAFF. DNA for the CDR3: TGTGCCAGCAAAAGGACAGGGGAAGCTTTCTTT.

This clone was detected only once. The rearrangement links TRBV28 to TRBJ2-7; a possible D gene is TRBD2 (7 bases). Germline-derived CDR1 and CDR2 are MDHEN and SYDVKM. The CDR3 runs 14 residues. V dropped 3 bases and J dropped 9 bases, with 18 bases sitting between them. CDR3 nucleotide sequence: TGTGCCAGCAGTTTTTCCGGGGGGCGCTGGGGGCAGTACTTC. Its translation: CASSFSGGRWGQYF.

The genes are TRBV5-1 and TRBJ2-7; TRBD1 is a possible D gene (5 bases). Germline values: CDR1 SGHRS, CDR2 YFSETQ. The CDR3 loop spans 15 amino acids. V was pared by 5 bases and J by 6 bases, with 21 bases between. CDR3 in amino acids: CASSFSQGSIVEQYF. CDR3 nucleotides: TGCGCCAGCAGTTTTTCTCAGGGAAGTATCGTCGAGCAGTACTTC. Full variable domain (outside the CDR3, taken from reference TRBV5-1 and TRBJ2-7): KAGVTQTPRYLIKTRGQQVTLSCSPISGHRSVSWYQQTPGQGLQFLFEYFSETQRNKGNFPGRFSGRQFSNSRSEMNVSTLELGDSALYLCASSFSQGSIVEQYFGPGTRLTVT.

This chain joins TRBV19 and TRBJ1-2; the match to TRBD1 covers 11 bases. The V gene's germline CDR1 is LNHDA and CDR2 SQIVND (reference sequence). V gave up 4 bases and J gave up 0 bases; unmatched junction bases: 19. The length of the CDR3 is 21 residues. The CDR3: CASSKSTGTGGLYSANYGYTF. The CDR3 DNA follows: TGTGCCAGTAGTAAATCGACCGGGACAGGGGGACTTTACTCAGCTAACTATGGCTACACCTTC. Filled out from reference TRBV19 and TRBJ1-2, the complete variable domain reads DGGITQSPKYLFRKEGQNVTLSCEQNLNHDAMYWYRQDPGQGLRLIYYSQIVNDFQKGDIAEGYSVSREKKESFPLTVTSAQKNPTAFYLCASSKSTGTGGLYSANYGYTFGSGTRLTVV.

The gene calls are TRBV30 and TRBJ2-7; D perhaps matches TRBD2 (5 bases). Germline assignment: CDR1 GTSNPN and CDR2 SVGIG (reference sequence). Between the trimmed V and J ends, which lost 0 bases and 9 bases, there was a span of 12 bases. The CDR3 has 12 residues. The CDR3: CAWSVGVGRQYF. The CDR3 coding sequence is TGTGCCTGGAGTGTGGGTGTTGGGAGGCAGTACTTC.

This rearrangement joins TRBV30 to TRBJ1-6; D remains unclear. Trimming pared 5 bases from V and 3 bases from J, leaving 11 bases between. Germline loops: CDR1 GTSNPN, CDR2 SVGIG (reference sequence). CDR3 length: 14 amino acids. In DNA, the CDR3 is TGTGCCTGGGGGAGGTCCTACTATAATTCACCCCTCCACTTT. Protein product: CAWGRSYYNSPLHF.

CDR3 region: CASSEEFKRNYGYTF. DNA of the CDR3: TGCGCCAGCAGCGAGGAGTTCAAGCGGAACTATGGCTACACCTTC. The chain combines TRBV4-1 with TRBJ1-2; D ambiguous. CDR3 length: 15 amino acids. CDR1 MGHRA and CDR2 YSYEKL come from the germline V gene. Trimming removed 5 bases at V and 2 bases at J, with 15 bases between.

The CDR3 DNA sequence: TGTGCCTGGGGACAGGGGCGAAATTCACCCCTCCACTTT. Protein sequence: CAWGQGRNSPLHF. The chain couples TRBV30 to TRBJ1-6, with 9 positions matching TRBD1. Germline CDR1 and CDR2: GTSNPN and SVGIG (reference sequence). The CDR3 is 13 amino acids. Trimming took 5 bases from V and 7 from J; bases not matched to a gene: 3.

V is TRBV6-1 and J is TRBJ1-4, with 7 nucleotides matching TRBD1. Germline V gene data show CDR1 as MNHNS and CDR2 as SASEGT. V was clipped by 1 base and J by 4 bases; unmatched bases: 0. This CDR3 region has 14 residues. CDR3 in DNA: TGTGCCAGCAGTGAAGACAGGGGTAATGAAAAACTGTTTTTT. This encodes CASSEDRGNEKLFF.

The chain couples TRBV6-5 to TRBJ1-5, with TRBD1 matching over 8 bases. The CDR3 totals 14 residues. Unmatched junction bases numbered 8, after V lost 6 bases and J lost 7 bases. Germline CDR1 MNHEY, CDR2 SVGAGI. The CDR3 loop is CASSLTGEGQPQHF. The CDR3 nucleotides read TGTGCCAGCAGCTTGACAGGGGAGGGACAGCCCCAGCATTTT.

This chain uses TRBV5-5 with TRBJ1-2; D possibly corresponds to TRBD1 (5 bases). V gave up 3 bases and J gave up 2 bases, with 14 bases separating them. CDR1 SGHKS and CDR2 YYEKEE come from the germline V gene (reference sequence). The CDR3 covers 15 residues. CDR3 nucleotide sequence: TGTGCCAGCAGCTCCGCGACAGCGAAGAACTATGGCTACACCTTC. Translating gives CASSSATAKNYGYTF.

The chain links TRBV6-5 to TRBJ2-1, with D possibly TRBD2 on 6 matching bases. The length of the CDR3 is 14 residues. CDR1 and CDR2 (germline): MNHEY, SVGAGI. V was shortened by 5 bases and J by 7 bases, with 15 bases between the two germline ends. The CDR3 region is CASSPTRTGNEQFF. CDR3 bases: TGTGCCAGCAGTCCGACTAGAACGGGGAATGAGCAGTTCTTC.

The V gene is TRBV25-1, the J gene TRBJ2-5; 8 bases map to TRBD2. CDR1 and CDR2 from the germline V gene are MGHDK and SYGVNS. With V trimmed by 2 bases and J by 2 bases, 1 base remained unmatched. The CDR3 consists of 14 residues. CDR3 in DNA: TGTGCCAGCAGTGAACTAGCGGGTCAAGAGACCCAGTACTTC. Translated, it gives CASSELAGQETQYF.

V is TRBV30 and J is TRBJ2-7; D is possibly TRBD2 (5 bases). This CDR3 has 14 amino acids. Germline CDR1 GTSNPN, CDR2 SVGIG (reference sequence). Trimming pared 1 base from V and 4 bases from J, leaving 14 bases between. The CDR3 reads CAWSAGILGYEQYF. CDR3 DNA sequence: TGTGCCTGGAGTGCCGGGATCTTAGGTTACGAGCAGTACTTC.

This chain links TRBV13 with TRBJ2-7; TRBD2 aligns across 10 bases. The CDR3 length is 14 residues. Germline V gene lookup returns CDR1 PRHDT and CDR2 FYEKMQ (reference sequence). V shed 2 bases, J shed 7 bases, and the junction held 5 bases outside the gene matches. In DNA, the CDR3 is TGTGCCAGCAGCTTAAGTCTAGCGGGGGTAGAGCAGTACTTC. Its protein is CASSLSLAGVEQYF.